This TCR beta chain was identified during a study of T-cell reconstitution after alpha-beta-depleted transplantation in children. For TCRbeta, the library was prepared with unique molecular identifiers. Via MiXCR, TCRdb re-called the PCR reads, giving one row per CDR3 protein. The repertoire holds about a million distinct CDR3 sequences, with roughly 29% as singletons. Remarks on this clonotype: What it recognizes is unknown.

Whole-study findings and limits: There were reportedly several hundred expanded graft clones from which alpha-beta T cells came about two months after transplant. After one year, T-cell counts and TCRbeta diversity mostly came from new T cells.

The sequences come from PBMCs, mostly from graft donor cells, collected 360 days after TCRalphabeta/CD19-depleted stem cell transplant. The origin of this receptor is a boy under two years old who had a stem cell transplant for SCID, so the T cells may come from the graft donor.

In nucleotides, the CDR3 is TGTGCCAGCAGCGACAGGACTACCTACGAGCAGTACTTC. Protein sequence: CASSDRTTYEQYF. The rearrangement links TRBV7-9 to TRBJ2-7, with D perhaps being TRBD1 or TRBD2 (6 bases each). CDR3 size: 13 residues. The V and J ends lost 5 bases and 2 bases respectively, with 10 bases between them. Germline V gene sequence: CDR1 SEHNR, CDR2 FQNEAQ (reference sequence).